Below are 30 T cell receptor beta chains sequenced from a single sample in a study of shared clonotypes between healthy human individuals. TCRdb's copy holds only in-frame clones and misses some; the assay was immunoSEQ multiplex PCR. Of roughly 2,000,000 clones listed, 90% to 95% were seen once; the top ten hold about 1.7%. Selected positively for CCR7 and CD45RO-negative, naive CD8 cells excluded terminally differentiated effector memory CD45RA+ cells. Sequencing was performed on naive CD8+ T cells from PBMCs. The receptors were gathered from a man between 18 and 35 years old in good health. Some clones in this sample may be carry-over from other donors' samples.

This sequence joins TRBV4-1 and TRBJ2-5, with D tentatively TRBD1 (6 bases). This CDR3 has 17 amino acids. Germline values: CDR1 MGHRA, CDR2 YSYEKL. The V end lost 1 base, the J end lost 2 bases, and 17 bases lay between the germline ends. This CDR3 reads CASSQATHTRGQETQYF. CDR3 sequence (DNA): TGCGCCAGCAGCCAAGCAACTCATACTAGGGGGCAAGAGACCCAGTACTTC.

This chain joins TRBV6-5 and TRBJ2-7; 7 bases line up with TRBD1. The germline V gene has CDR1 MNHEY and CDR2 SVGAGI. The V and J ends lost 5 bases and 2 bases, in that order; junction bases with no gene match: 6. This CDR3 region has 14 residues. The CDR3: CASSPLQGTYEQYF. The CDR3 DNA is TGTGCCAGCAGTCCCTTACAGGGGACCTACGAGCAGTACTTC.

V and J are TRBV7-8 and TRBJ1-4, with TRBD1 matching 9 bases. The germline CDR1 and CDR2 sequences are SGHVS and FQNEAQ. J gave up 4 bases and V 0 bases, and 6 bases lay outside the gene matches. The CDR3 has 17 amino acids. The CDR3 reads CASSLAGGTGNNEKLFF. The CDR3 DNA reads TGTGCCAGCAGCTTAGCGGGCGGGACAGGGAATAATGAAAAACTGTTTTTT.

The V call is TRBV7-9, the J call TRBJ2-5; TRBD2 matches at 14 bases. Germline assignment: CDR1 SEHNR and CDR2 FQNEAQ (reference sequence). This CDR3 region has 16 residues. Unmatched junction bases numbered 5, after V lost 5 bases and J lost 3 bases. CDR3 protein: CASSPTSGRAKETQYF. The CDR3 region has the DNA TGTGCCAGCAGCCCGACTAGCGGGAGGGCTAAAGAGACCCAGTACTTC.

The V gene is TRBV19, the J gene TRBJ2-1; unclear D gene. The V gene lost 5 bases and the J gene lost 9 bases, with 14 bases spanning the gap. Per the germline V gene, CDR1 is LNHDA and CDR2 is SQIVND (reference sequence). The CDR3 extends over 13 amino acids. The CDR3, as DNA: TGTGCCAGTAGTCCCCTAGGGATTGGTGAGCAGTTCTTC. Translation gives CASSPLGIGEQFF.

V and J are TRBV9 and TRBJ1-2; D possibly corresponds to TRBD1 (5 bases). The CDR3 totals 15 residues. Trimming stripped 4 bases from V and 4 bases from J, with 17 bases between. The germline V gene encodes CDR1 SGDLS and CDR2 YYNGEE. The CDR3 coding sequence is TGTGCCAGCAGCCCAGAGGGGAGTTTGATCTATGGCTACACCTTC. It codes for CASSPEGSLIYGYTF.

The chain links TRBV27 to TRBJ2-1; D might be TRBD1 or TRBD2, each matching 5 bases. CDR3 length equals 14 residues. The germline V gene encodes CDR1 MNHEY and CDR2 SMNVEV (reference sequence). CDR3 region: CGEKAGSSYNEQFF. The DNA for the CDR3 is TGTGGGGAAAAGGCAGGGAGCTCCTACAATGAGCAGTTCTTC.

The J gene is TRBJ2-1, the V gene TRBV5-4; TRBD1 matches 11 bases. With V trimmed by 5 bases and J by 8 bases, 9 bases remained unmatched. There are 15 residues in the CDR3. The germline gives CDR1 SGHNT, CDR2 YYREEE (reference sequence). CDR3 sequence reads: CASRDGTGGRDEQFF. CDR3 coding DNA: TGTGCCAGCAGGGACGGGACAGGGGGGCGGGATGAGCAGTTCTTC.

The chain has TRBV5-1 and TRBJ2-5, with 11 bases aligning to TRBD2. Germline lookup yields CDR1 SGHRS and CDR2 YFSETQ. J lost 5 bases, V lost 4 bases, and 16 bases had no gene match. The CDR3 length is 18 residues. CDR3 protein: CASSLSGRDLPFGETQYF. The CDR3 DNA follows: TGCGCCAGCAGCCTTAGCGGGAGGGACCTACCCTTCGGGGAGACCCAGTACTTC.

As regards this clone: Other DNA sequences from this sample encode an identical CDR3 as well. The gene calls are TRBV7-9 and TRBJ2-7; D call uncertain. The CDR3 is made up of 11 amino acids. V lost 5 bases, J lost 4 bases, and 6 bases lay in between. The germline CDR1 and CDR2 sequences are SEHNR and FQNEAQ (reference sequence). CDR3: CASSPYYEQYF. The CDR3 nucleotides read TGTGCCAGCAGCCCTTATTACGAGCAGTACTTC.

The chain couples TRBV9 to TRBJ2-7, with TRBD2 matching 15 bases. The J segment lost 0 bases and the V segment lost 4 bases, leaving 2 bases of the junction unmatched. Germline CDR1 SGDLS, CDR2 YYNGEE. The CDR3 covers 16 residues. The CDR3 DNA is TGTGCCAGCAGCCTGGGACTAGCGGGAGGCTCCTACGAGCAGTACTTC. Amino acid sequence: CASSLGLAGGSYEQYF.

The V and J genes are TRBV27 and TRBJ2-2; 9 nucleotides line up with TRBD1. Unmatched junction bases numbered 4, after V lost 8 bases and J lost 3 bases. Germline lookup yields CDR1 MNHEY and CDR2 SMNVEV (reference sequence). The CDR3 length is 14 residues. This CDR3 reads CASRWTGDTGELFF. CDR3 coding DNA: TGTGCCAGCCGATGGACAGGGGACACCGGGGAGCTGTTTTTT.

This clone was counted only a few times. The chain couples TRBV7-9 to TRBJ1-4; no clear D. This CDR3 has 13 amino acids. The V end lost 2 bases, the J end lost 8 bases, and 9 bases lay between the germline ends. The germline V gene encodes CDR1 SEHNR and CDR2 FQNEAQ (reference sequence). The CDR3 DNA is TGTGCCAGCAGCTTATTCACAACCGAAAAACTGTTTTTT. It yields the protein CASSLFTTEKLFF.

The chain couples TRBV27 to TRBJ2-3; D is possibly TRBD1 or TRBD2 (5 bases each). V shed 6 bases and J shed 0 bases, with 10 bases lying between them. The CDR3 runs to 14 residues. Germline CDR1 MNHEY, CDR2 SMNVEV (reference sequence). This chain's CDR3 is CASSLGVSTDTQYF. CDR3 DNA: TGTGCCAGCAGCTTGGGGGTTAGCACAGATACGCAGTATTTT.

The chain joins TRBV29-1 to TRBJ2-5; D could derive from TRBD1 or TRBD2 (5 bases each). In germline, CDR1 is SQVTM, CDR2 ANQGSEA. This CDR3 has 13 amino acids. Deletions cut 3 bases from V and 3 bases from J, with 11 bases between. The CDR3 DNA is TGCAGCGTTGATTGGGGGTCGAAAGAGACCCAGTACTTC. Protein: CSVDWGSKETQYF.

Only one count was recorded for this clone. The chain couples TRBV27 to TRBJ2-1; no clear D gene. The CDR3 is 15 amino acids. CDR1 is MNHEY, CDR2 SMNVEV, per germline (reference sequence). V was pared by 1 base and J by 0 bases, with 7 bases between. CDR3 DNA sequence: TGTGCCAGCAGTTTATTTTATCGCTCCTACAATGAGCAGTTCTTC. This codes for CASSLFYRSYNEQFF.

The V and J genes are TRBV10-3 and TRBJ2-3; 7 nucleotides line up with TRBD2. Germline V lookup: CDR1 ENHRY, CDR2 SYGVKD. V was clipped by 8 bases and J by 4 bases; unmatched bases: 12. This CDR3 has 15 amino acids. The CDR3 is CAIELAVEQADTQYF. CDR3 in DNA: TGTGCCATCGAGCTAGCGGTCGAGCAGGCAGATACGCAGTATTTT.

The chain carries TRBV27 and TRBJ2-7, with 8 nucleotides matching TRBD2. CDR1 and CDR2 (germline): MNHEY, SMNVEV (reference sequence). V dropped 6 bases and J dropped 0; count of bases not matched to a gene: 7. The CDR3 is 15 residues long. The CDR3 sequence is CASRIYSGVSYEQYF. The CDR3 region has the DNA TGTGCCAGCAGAATCTATAGCGGGGTCTCCTACGAGCAGTACTTC.

This chain links TRBV27 with TRBJ2-7; D gene ambiguous. Trimming stripped 4 bases from V and 3 bases from J, with 10 bases between. Looked up from germline, CDR1 is MNHEY and CDR2 is SMNVEV (reference sequence). The CDR3 is made up of 13 amino acids. The CDR3 protein is CASSYRHYYEQYF. CDR3 bases: TGTGCCAGCAGTTACCGTCACTACTACGAGCAGTACTTC.

The chain has TRBV6-5 and TRBJ2-7, with D perhaps given as TRBD1 or TRBD2 (5 bases each). V gave up 5 bases and J gave up 0 bases, with 14 bases separating them. Per the germline V gene, CDR1 is MNHEY and CDR2 is SVGAGI. The CDR3 consists of 15 residues. CDR3 sequence reads: CASSVTGTNSYEQYF. The DNA of the CDR3 is TGTGCCAGCAGTGTAACCGGGACCAACTCCTACGAGCAGTACTTC.

The J gene is TRBJ2-1, the V gene TRBV4-1, with 11 positions matching TRBD2. The J segment lost 2 bases and the V segment lost 6 bases, leaving 3 bases of the junction unmatched. Germline CDR1 MGHRA, CDR2 YSYEKL. The CDR3 consists of 15 residues. In nucleotides, the CDR3 is TGCGCCAGCAGGTCGGGACTAGCGGCCTACAATGAGCAGTTCTTC. It codes for CASRSGLAAYNEQFF.

This chain connects TRBV6-6 to TRBJ1-5, with unresolved D. Germline values: CDR1 MNHNY, CDR2 SVGAGI (reference sequence). This CDR3 region has 13 residues. The V end lost 6 bases, the J end lost 1 base, and 7 bases lay between the germline ends. CDR3 in amino acids: CASSLGSNQPQHF. The CDR3 DNA is TGTGCCAGCAGCTTGGGGAGCAATCAGCCCCAGCATTTT.

This clone occurred a few times. The chain carries TRBV7-9 and TRBJ1-1; no clear D gene. CDR1 SEHNR and CDR2 FQNEAQ come from the germline V gene (reference sequence). The CDR3 length is 12 residues. Trimming shortened V by 6 bases and J by 11 bases, and 16 bases separated the two germline ends. This chain's CDR3 is CASSHGPPEAFF. CDR3 DNA: TGTGCCAGCAGTCATGGCCCTCCGGAGGCTTTCTTT.

The chain joins TRBV9 to TRBJ1-2, with 7 bases aligning to TRBD1. The CDR3 spans 15 residues. V was clipped by 0 bases and J by 4 bases; unmatched bases: 6. Germline V gene sequence: CDR1 SGDLS, CDR2 YYNGEE. This CDR3 is CASSVALDRSYGYTF. The CDR3 DNA sequence: TGTGCCAGCAGCGTAGCTTTGGACAGGAGCTATGGCTACACCTTC.

The gene calls are TRBV27 and TRBJ1-3, with 9 nucleotides matching TRBD1. Trimming at V came to 5 bases and at J to 2 bases, leaving 10 bases not matched to a gene. The germline V gene has CDR1 MNHEY and CDR2 SMNVEV (reference sequence). The CDR3 runs to 17 residues. CDR3 region: CASSGLIGTGTGNTIYF. The CDR3 bases are TGTGCCAGCAGTGGTCTCATTGGGACAGGGACTGGAAACACCATATATTTT.

The CDR3 DNA sequence: TGTGCCGGTTTTAGCGGGAGGGCCGTAAGGACCCAGTACTTC. Amino acids: CAGFSGRAVRTQYF. V usage is TRBV2 and J usage is TRBJ2-5; 11 bases align to TRBD2. After removal of 11 bases from V and 7 bases from J, the junction contained 12 bases not matched to a gene. The germline CDR1 and CDR2 sequences are SNHLY and FYNNEI. CDR3 length: 14 residues.

The chain has TRBV7-9 and TRBJ2-5, with D possibly called TRBD1 or TRBD2 (5 bases each). The V end lost 0 bases, the J end lost 4 bases, and 15 bases lay between the germline ends. This CDR3 is built from 16 residues. CDR1 and CDR2 (germline): SEHNR, FQNEAQ (reference sequence). The CDR3 loop reads CASSLAGLGAGETQYF. CDR3 in DNA: TGTGCCAGCAGCTTAGCGGGCCTCGGGGCGGGAGAGACCCAGTACTTC. Looking up the rest from reference TRBV7-9 and TRBJ2-5 gives the full variable domain: DTGVSQNPRHKITKRGQNVTFRCDPISEHNRLYWYRQTLGQGPEFLTYFQNEAQLEKSRLLSDRFSAERPKGSFSTLEIQRTEQGDSAMYLCASSLAGLGAGETQYFGPGTRLLVL.

V gene TRBV28 combines with J gene TRBJ2-7, with 11 bases lining up with TRBD2. Germline V lookup: CDR1 MDHEN, CDR2 SYDVKM. V shed 5 bases and J 3 bases; nucleotides not matched to a gene: 9. This CDR3 comprises 16 residues. DNA of the CDR3: TGTGCCAGCAGTGAGACTAGCGGGACGTCTTTCTACGAGCAGTACTTC. Translating gives CASSETSGTSFYEQYF. Drawing the rest from reference TRBV28 and TRBJ2-7, the complete variable domain is DVKVTQSSRYLVKRTGEKVFLECVQDMDHENMFWYRQDPGLGLRLIYFSYDVKMKEKGDIPEGYSVSREKKERFSLILESASTNQTSMYLCASSETSGTSFYEQYFGPGTRLTVT.

Remarks on this clone: The identical CDR3 is also encoded by other nucleotide sequences in the sample. The rearrangement links TRBV25-1 to TRBJ1-4, with 10 bases that match TRBD1. Germline CDR1 and CDR2: MGHDK and SYGVNS. The CDR3 is 15 amino acids. The V segment lost 1 base and the J segment 6 bases; nucleotides outside the gene matches: 2. The CDR3 DNA is TGTGCCAGCAGTGAATGGGGGACAGGGGATGAAAAACTGTTTTTT. Translation: CASSEWGTGDEKLFF. The full variable domain, in which reference TRBV25-1 and TRBJ1-4 provide the parts outside the CDR3, is EADIYQTPRYLVIGTGKKITLECSQTMGHDKMYWYQQDPGMELHLIHYSYGVNSTEKGDLSSESTVSRIRTEHFPLTLESARPSHTSQYLCASSEWGTGDEKLFFGSGTQLSVL.

The V gene is TRBV19, the J gene TRBJ1-1; possibly TRBD1 for D (6 bases). CDR1 LNHDA and CDR2 SQIVND come from the germline V gene (reference sequence). V dropped 4 bases and J dropped 1 base, with 16 bases sitting between them. CDR3 size: 16 residues. CDR3 in amino acids: CASSTTTGYRNTEAFF. The DNA for the CDR3 is TGTGCCAGTAGTACGACAACAGGGTACAGGAACACTGAAGCTTTCTTT.